This T cell receptor beta chain was captured by sequencing in a study of long-term antiretroviral therapy in people with HIV. The study, taken as a whole, reports: Comparison with controls showed narrower CDR3 length ranges in HIV repertoires. Relative to transplant donor controls, diversity remained lower despite increasing after ART.

This CDR3 has 17 residues. V shed 5 bases, J shed 0 bases, and the junction held 12 bases outside the gene matches. Germline V lookup: CDR1 MGHDK, CDR2 SYGVNS. Researchers ran immunoSEQ v3.0 at survey level. Method: immunoSEQ multiplex PCR; TCRdb's copy keeps in-frame clones and lacks some. The sample lists some 22,000 clones, approximately 77% occurring once. Every donor contributed at least one pre-ART and at least two post-ART PBMC samples. The cryopreserved samples used held roughly 1-10 million PBMC prior to extraction of DNA. For this clone: Its antigen is as yet unknown.

Source: unsorted PBMCs, taken at the start of antiretroviral therapy. The V call is TRBV25-1, the J call TRBJ2-7, with 8 bases identical to TRBD1. The receptor was isolated from a man in his fifties or sixties with HIV. The CDR3: CASSWQGAMTSSYEQYF. The CDR3 DNA reads TGTGCCAGCAGTTGGCAGGGGGCAATGACTAGCTCCTACGAGCAGTACTTC.